The 10 T cell receptor beta chains below all came from one sample that was sequenced in a study of response to subunit inactivated influenza vaccine. TCRdb passed the RT-PCR reads through MiXCR, listing each CDR3 protein once. The table has hundreds of thousands of distinct CDR3 sequences, roughly 15% seen once. Sequences were derived from PBMCs from blood, sampled less than 15 days before vaccination. All receptors derive from a man between 45 and 60 years old who received an inactivated influenza vaccine.

The chain uses TRBV12-3 or TRBV12-4 and TRBJ1-1; 7 nucleotides match TRBD1. J lost 5 bases, V lost 7 bases, and 13 bases had no gene match. The CDR3 loop spans 15 amino acids. CDR3 in DNA: TGTGCCAGCACCGTACGACAGGGTCGGGTGACTGAAGCTTTCTTT. Its translation is CASTVRQGRVTEAFF.

This clonotype has just a few counts. The chain recombines TRBV20-1 with TRBJ2-5; a possible D gene is TRBD2 (6 bases). The germline V gene encodes CDR1 DFQATT and CDR2 SNEGSKA (reference sequence). V lost 4 bases and J 5 bases, leaving 17 bases between the germline ends. This CDR3 spans 14 amino acids. The CDR3 DNA is TGCAGTGCTACCCGGGACTCAAGCGTCGAGACCCAGTACTTC. This gives the protein CSATRDSSVETQYF.

This chain links TRBV12-3 or TRBV12-4 with TRBJ1-3; D call uncertain. The CDR3 runs 11 residues. V was clipped by 6 bases and J by 4 bases, with 4 bases between them. Here the CDR3 reads CASREGNTIYF. The CDR3 DNA is TGTGCCAGCAGGGAGGGAAACACCATATATTTT.

The chain carries TRBV5-1 and TRBJ2-7, with a possible D match to TRBD1 (5 bases). Trimming stripped 1 base from V and 3 bases from J, with 17 bases between. Per germline, CDR1 SGHRS and CDR2 YFSETQ. CDR3 size: 16 residues. CDR3 nucleotide sequence: TGCGCCAGCAGCTTGAGTGCAGGGTTCGGTCGCTACGAGCAGTACTTC. Translated: CASSLSAGFGRYEQYF.

This chain connects TRBV12-3 or TRBV12-4 to TRBJ2-5; no reliable D call. The CDR3 sequence is 13 residues long. Trimming left V 3 bases short and J 3 bases short, with 8 bases between. The CDR3 DNA reads TGTGCCAGCAGTTTGGCCACGAAAGAGACCCAGTACTTC. Protein: CASSLATKETQYF.

The chain employs TRBV20-1 and TRBJ2-1; D is ambiguous. The CDR3 runs to 14 residues. The V gene lost 0 bases and the J gene lost 4 bases, with 10 bases spanning the gap. Germline-derived CDR1 and CDR2 are DFQATT and SNEGSKA (reference sequence). This CDR3 is CSARDAGPYNEQFF. The CDR3 region has the DNA TGCAGTGCTAGAGATGCCGGGCCTTACAATGAGCAGTTCTTC.

This clonotype was found many times. This chain connects TRBV5-1 to TRBJ1-1; unclear D gene. V was trimmed by 7 bases and J by 1 base, leaving 14 bases between them. Germline V gene data show CDR1 as SGHRS and CDR2 as YFSETQ. The CDR3 runs to 14 residues. The CDR3: CASHPDGSNTEAFF. The CDR3 DNA is TGCGCCAGCCATCCGGACGGTTCGAACACTGAAGCTTTCTTT. The variable domain in full, with the rest retrieved from reference TRBV5-1 and TRBJ1-1, is KAGVTQTPRYLIKTRGQQVTLSCSPISGHRSVSWYQQTPGQGLQFLFEYFSETQRNKGNFPGRFSGRQFSNSRSEMNVSTLELGDSALYLCASHPDGSNTEAFFGQGTRLTVV.

In its sample, this clonotype was seen a few times. The CDR3 DNA sequence: TGCAGTGCCAGCCCAGATACGCAGTATTTT. It codes for CSASPDTQYF. The V call is TRBV20-1, the J call TRBJ2-3; D not certain. The V and J ends lost 6 bases and 4 bases respectively, with 5 bases between them. CDR1 DFQATT and CDR2 SNEGSKA come from the germline V gene (reference sequence). The CDR3 runs 10 residues.

V and J are TRBV5-1 and TRBJ2-3; D could derive from TRBD1 or TRBD2 (5 bases each). This CDR3 region has 13 residues. The V gene lost 4 bases and the J gene lost 10 bases, with 16 bases spanning the gap. Germline V lookup: CDR1 SGHRS, CDR2 YFSETQ. This chain's CDR3 is CASSVGDRLAQYF. The CDR3 DNA reads as TGCGCCAGCAGCGTTGGGGACCGCCTGGCGCAGTATTTT.

The table lists this clonotype with a few counts. This chain links TRBV5-1 with TRBJ2-5; TRBD2 might be the D (6 bases). The V gene's germline CDR1 is SGHRS and CDR2 YFSETQ. V lost 0 bases and J lost 4, with 13 bases in between. CDR3 size: 15 residues. The chain's CDR3 is CASSLGLVGRETQYF. The CDR3 region has the DNA TGCGCCAGCAGCTTGGGACTAGTAGGTAGAGAGACCCAGTACTTC.